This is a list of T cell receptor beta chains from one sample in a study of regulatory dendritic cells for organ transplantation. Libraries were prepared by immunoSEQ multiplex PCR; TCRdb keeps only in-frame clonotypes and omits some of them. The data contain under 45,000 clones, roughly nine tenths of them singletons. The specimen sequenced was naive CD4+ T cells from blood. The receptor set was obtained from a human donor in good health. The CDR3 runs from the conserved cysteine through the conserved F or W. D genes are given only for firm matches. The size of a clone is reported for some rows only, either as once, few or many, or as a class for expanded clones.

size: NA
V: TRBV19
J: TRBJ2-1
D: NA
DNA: TGTGCCAGTAGTATGAAATATGAGCAGTTCTTC
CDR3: CASSMKYEQFF

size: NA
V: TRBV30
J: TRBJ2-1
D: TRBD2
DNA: TGTGCCTGGAGACCCCTCGGGCTAGCGGGGGGGGATGAGCAGTTCTTC
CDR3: CAWRPLGLAGGDEQFF

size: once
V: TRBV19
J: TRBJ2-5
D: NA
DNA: TGTGCCAGTAGTAGGGACCCGGGGGAGACCCAGTACTTC
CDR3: CASSRDPGETQYF

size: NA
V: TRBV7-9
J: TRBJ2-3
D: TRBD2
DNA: TGTGCCAGCAGCTCGGGACTAGTGCCAGATACGCAGTATTTT
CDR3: CASSSGLVPDTQYF

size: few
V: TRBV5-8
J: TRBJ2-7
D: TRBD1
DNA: TGTGCCAGCAGCAGGAACAGGGGGAACTCCTACGAGCAGTACTTC
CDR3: CASSRNRGNSYEQYF

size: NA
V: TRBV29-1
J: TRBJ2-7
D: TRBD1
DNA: TGCAGCGTTGAAGATCCCAGGGGACAGGCCCACGAGCAGTACTTC
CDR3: CSVEDPRGQAHEQYF

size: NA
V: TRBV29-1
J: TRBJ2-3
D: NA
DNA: TGCAGCGTTGGTGCAGTAGATACGCAGTATTTT
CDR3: CSVGAVDTQYF

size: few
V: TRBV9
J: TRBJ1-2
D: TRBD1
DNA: TGTGCCAGCAGCGATACCGGGACAGGGTCCTATGGCTACACCTTC
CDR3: CASSDTGTGSYGYTF

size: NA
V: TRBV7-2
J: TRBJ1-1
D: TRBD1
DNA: TGTGCCAGCAGCCCTCAGGGGGAAGGGGTCACTGAAGCTTTCTTT
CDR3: CASSPQGEGVTEAFF

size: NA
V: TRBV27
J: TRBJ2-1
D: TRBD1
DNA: TGTGCCAGCAGTTCCCCAGCAGGGGGCGGATACAATGAGCAGTTCTTC
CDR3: CASSSPAGGGYNEQFF

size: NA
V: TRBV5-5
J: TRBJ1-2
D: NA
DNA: TGTGCCAGCAGCCCCACGACAGCCTACGCCCCGCTCACCTTC
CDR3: CASSPTTAYAPLTF

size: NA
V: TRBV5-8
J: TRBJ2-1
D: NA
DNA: TGTGCCAGCAGCCACTTGACAGTGTTAAGGTTCTTC
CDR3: CASSHLTVLRFF

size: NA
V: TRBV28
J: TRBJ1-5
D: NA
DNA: TGTGCCAGCTCTGATAGCAATCAGCCCCAGCATTTT
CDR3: CASSDSNQPQHF

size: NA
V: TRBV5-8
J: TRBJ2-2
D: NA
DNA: TGTGCCAGCAGCTTGGGGACAACCTACCCCGGGGAGCTGTTTTTT
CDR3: CASSLGTTYPGELFF

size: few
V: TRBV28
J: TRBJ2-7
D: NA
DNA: TGTGCCAGCACCTCCGGGACATCACCCTACAAGCAGTACTTC
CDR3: CASTSGTSPYKQYF

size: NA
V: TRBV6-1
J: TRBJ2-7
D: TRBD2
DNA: TGTGCCAGCAGTGAAATACTAGCGGGACCCTACGAGCAGTACTTC
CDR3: CASSEILAGPYEQYF

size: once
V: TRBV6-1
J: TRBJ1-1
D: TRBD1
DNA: TGTGCCAGCCAGGGGGGTACTGAAGCTTTCTTT
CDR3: CASQGGTEAFF

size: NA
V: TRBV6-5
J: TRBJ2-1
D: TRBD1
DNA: TGTGCCAGCAGTTACTCTAGGACAGGCTACAATGAGCAGTTCTTC
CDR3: CASSYSRTGYNEQFF

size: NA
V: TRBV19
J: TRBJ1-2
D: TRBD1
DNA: TGTGCCAGTACCGAACTCAGGGGGCGAGCTAACTATGGCTACACCTTC
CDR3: CASTELRGRANYGYTF

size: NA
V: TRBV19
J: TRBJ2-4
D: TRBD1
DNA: TGTACCAGTAGTGGGGACAGGCTAAAAAACATTCAGTACTTC
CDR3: CTSSGDRLKNIQYF

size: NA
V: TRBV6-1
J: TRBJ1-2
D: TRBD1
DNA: TGTGCCAGCAGGGAAACAGGGGGCCACTATGGCTACACCTTC
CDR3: CASRETGGHYGYTF

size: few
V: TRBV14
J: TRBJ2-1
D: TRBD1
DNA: TGTGCCAGCAGCCAGGGACAGGGCCTCTACAATGAGCAGTTCTTC
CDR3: CASSQGQGLYNEQFF

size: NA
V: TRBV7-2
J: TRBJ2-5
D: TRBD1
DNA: TGTGCCAGCAGCTTAGACAGGGGGAAGACCCAGTACTTC
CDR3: CASSLDRGKTQYF

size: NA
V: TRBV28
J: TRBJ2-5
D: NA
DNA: TGTGCCAGCAGTCCGCAACGAGTGAGACAAGAGACCCAGTACTTC
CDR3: CASSPQRVRQETQYF

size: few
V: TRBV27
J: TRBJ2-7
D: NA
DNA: TGTGCCAGCAAGAACCGCAGAGGCCACGAGCAGTACTTC
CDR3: CASKNRRGHEQYF

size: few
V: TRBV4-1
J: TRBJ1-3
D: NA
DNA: TGCGCCAGCAGCCCACCTCGCCACAAGGGACCCTCTGGAAACACCATATATTTT
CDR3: CASSPPRHKGPSGNTIYF

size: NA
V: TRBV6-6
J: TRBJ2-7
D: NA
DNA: TGTGCCAGCGAGACTAGCTACGAGCAGTACTTC
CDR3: CASETSYEQYF

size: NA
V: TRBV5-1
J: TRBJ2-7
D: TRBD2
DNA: TGCGCCAGCAGCCCCAAGTGGGTCCCGGGACTAGCAGGTTACTACGAGCAGTACTTC
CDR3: CASSPKWVPGLAGYYEQYF

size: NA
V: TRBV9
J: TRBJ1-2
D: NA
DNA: TGTGCCAGCAGCTCTACCGGGACATCGTATGGCTACACCTTC
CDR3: CASSSTGTSYGYTF

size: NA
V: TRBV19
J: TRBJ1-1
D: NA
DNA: TGTGCCAGTAGTCCTTTACAGGCCTACTGGGGAGCTTTCTTT
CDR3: CASSPLQAYWGAFF

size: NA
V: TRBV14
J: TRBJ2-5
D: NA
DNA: TGTGCCAGCAGCCAAGTCCCCGGGGCTTGGGAGACCCAGTACTTC
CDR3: CASSQVPGAWETQYF

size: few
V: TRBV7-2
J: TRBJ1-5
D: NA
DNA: TGTGCCAGCAGCTTACGGCCAGATGATAGCAATCAGCCCCAGCATTTT
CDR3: CASSLRPDDSNQPQHF

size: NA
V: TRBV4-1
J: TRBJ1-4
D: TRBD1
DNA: TGCGCCAGCAGCCTGCAGGGGGCCAGGGGATTCGGTGAAAAACTGTTTTTT
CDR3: CASSLQGARGFGEKLFF

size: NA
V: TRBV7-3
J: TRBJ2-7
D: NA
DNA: TGTGCCAGCAGCCCGAGGGGCGGGAAACCCTACGAGCAGTACTTC
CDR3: CASSPRGGKPYEQYF

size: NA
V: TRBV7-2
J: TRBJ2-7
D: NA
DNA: TGTGCCAGCAGCGCGGTCTCCTACGAGCAGTACTTC
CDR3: CASSAVSYEQYF

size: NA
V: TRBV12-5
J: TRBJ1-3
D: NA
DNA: TGTGCTAGTGGTAACGGAATAGGGGACACCATATATTTT
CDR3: CASGNGIGDTIYF

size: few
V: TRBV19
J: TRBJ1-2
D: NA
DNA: TGTGCCAGTACCGCCAAGAGGGCGGGCTATGGCTACACCTTC
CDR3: CASTAKRAGYGYTF

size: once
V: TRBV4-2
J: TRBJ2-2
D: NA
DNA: TGTGCCAGCCAACGGTTGGGGGCGGTGGGTGACACCGGGGAGCTGTTTTTT
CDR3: CASQRLGAVGDTGELFF

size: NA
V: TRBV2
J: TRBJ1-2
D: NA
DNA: TGTGCCAGCAGGGGCAGGACCAACAACTATGGCTACACCTTC
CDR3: CASRGRTNNYGYTF

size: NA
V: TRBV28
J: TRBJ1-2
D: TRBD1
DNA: TGTGCCAGCAGTGACCAACAGGGGGCTTATGGCTACACCTTC
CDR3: CASSDQQGAYGYTF

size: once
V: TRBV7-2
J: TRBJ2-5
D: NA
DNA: TGTGCCAGCAGCTTAGCGGGTAGACAAGAGACCCAGTACTTC
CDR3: CASSLAGRQETQYF

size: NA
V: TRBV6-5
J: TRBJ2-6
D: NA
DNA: TGTGCCAGCACGAGGTTGGGAGGGGCCAACGTCCTGACTTTC
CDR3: CASTRLGGANVLTF

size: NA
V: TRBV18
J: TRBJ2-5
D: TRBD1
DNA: TGTGCCAGCTCACCAAAGACAGGGGGTGGAGAGACCCAGTACTTC
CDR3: CASSPKTGGGETQYF

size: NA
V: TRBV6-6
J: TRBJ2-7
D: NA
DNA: TGTGCCAGCAGTCGGGGTTACGAGCAGTACTTC
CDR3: CASSRGYEQYF

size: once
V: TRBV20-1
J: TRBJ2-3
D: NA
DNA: TGCAGTGCGTGGAGGGATACGCAGTATTTT
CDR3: CSAWRDTQYF

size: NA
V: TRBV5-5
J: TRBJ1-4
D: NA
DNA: TGTGCCAGCAGCTCCTTGATTATAGGGGTACCCAATGAAAAACTGTTTTTT
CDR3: CASSSLIIGVPNEKLFF

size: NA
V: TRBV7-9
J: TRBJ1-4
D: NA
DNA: TGTGCCAGCAGCTCCGCTCGGGCAACTAATGAAAAACTGTTTTTT
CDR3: CASSSARATNEKLFF

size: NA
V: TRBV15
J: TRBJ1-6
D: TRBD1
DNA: TGTGCCACCAGCACCGGGACAGCCAGCTCCTATAATTCACCCCTCCACTTT
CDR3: CATSTGTASSYNSPLHF

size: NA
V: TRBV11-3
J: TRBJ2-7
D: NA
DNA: TGTGCCAGCAGCTTAGGAGGGAGCTCCTACGAGCAGTACTTC
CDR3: CASSLGGSSYEQYF

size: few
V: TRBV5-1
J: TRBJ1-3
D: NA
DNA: TGCGCCAGCAGCTTGAATACAGCCTCTGGAAACACCATATATTTT
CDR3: CASSLNTASGNTIYF

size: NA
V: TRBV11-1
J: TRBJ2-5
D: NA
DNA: TGTGCCAGCAGCATAAGCAGGGGCCGGGAGACCCAGTACTTC
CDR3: CASSISRGRETQYF

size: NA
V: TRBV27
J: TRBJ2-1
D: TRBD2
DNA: TGTGCCAGCAGTTGGCTAGCGGAGGGGAGATACAATGAGCAGTTCTTC
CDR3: CASSWLAEGRYNEQFF

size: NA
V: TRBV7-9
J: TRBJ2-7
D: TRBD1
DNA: TGTGCCAGCAGCCCCAAGCAGGGGGAAATATACGAGCAGTACTTC
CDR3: CASSPKQGEIYEQYF

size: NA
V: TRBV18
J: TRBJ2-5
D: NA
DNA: TGTGCCAGCTCACCACTGGCCGGAGGTGGGCAAGAGACCCAGTACTTC
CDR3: CASSPLAGGGQETQYF

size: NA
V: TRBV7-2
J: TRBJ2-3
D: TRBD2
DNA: TGTGCCAGCAGCTCCCAGCGGGGGGGCCCAGATACGCAGTATTTT
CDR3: CASSSQRGGPDTQYF

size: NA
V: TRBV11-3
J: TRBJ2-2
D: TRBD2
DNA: TGTGCCAGCAGCTCCCTAAGGACGGCTAGCGGGAATGTCGGCACCGGGGAGCTGTTTTTT
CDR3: CASSSLRTASGNVGTGELFF

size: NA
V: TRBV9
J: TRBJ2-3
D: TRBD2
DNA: TGTGCCAGCAGCGACTCTGGGACTAGCGGGGGAGATACGCAGTATTTT
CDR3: CASSDSGTSGGDTQYF